Each of the 24 T cell receptor beta chains below was sequenced from the same sample in a study of Ad26.COV2.S vaccination and SARS-CoV-2 variants (dated by TCRdb to the early 2020s). Library preparation was by the immunoSEQ multiplex PCR assay. This immuneACCESS table, as held by TCRdb, lists in-frame sequences with V and J called but not all clones. Of the missing ones, under half trace to an unresolved V gene in checked studies; the others have no known cause. This sample holds about 400,000 clones; 70% to 90% were observed only once. The ten largest clones capture about 1.9% of the sample. The treatment or condition label of this sample denotes: about 20 received Ad26.COV2.S at low or high dose, single or two shots; 5 received placebo; per-sample allocation not given. Repertoires of vaccine and placebo recipients were sequenced from samples collected on day 63 after the first injection. This specimen consisted of peripheral blood, obtained in a trial of Ad26.COV2.S vaccine versus placebo. These receptors were taken from a person between 18 and 60 years old who received the Ad26.COV2.S COVID-19 vaccine or a placebo.

This rearrangement joins TRBV11-3 to TRBJ1-6, with D maybe TRBD1 (5 bases). This CDR3 has 14 amino acids. The V gene lost 4 bases and the J gene lost 10 bases, with 14 bases spanning the gap. Germline-derived CDR1 and CDR2 are SGHNT and YENEEA. The CDR3 protein is CASSSGGAGSPLHF. In DNA, the CDR3 is TGTGCCAGCAGCTCCGGTGGGGCAGGATCACCCCTCCACTTT.

In the case of this clone: The junction and the germline gene differ at one end; a read error may be behind it. The rearrangement joins TRBV29-1 to TRBJ2-7; TRBD2 agrees at 11 bases. CDR3 length: 12 amino acids. Per the germline V gene, CDR1 is SQVTM and CDR2 is ANQGSEA. DNA for the CDR3: TGCAGCGTCGAAGGACTAGCGGGCGAGCAGTACTTC. It codes for CSVEGLAGEQYF.

The CDR3 spells CASSLEAGGSHEQFF. CDR3 coding DNA: TGCGCCAGCAGCTTGGAGGCAGGGGGCTCACATGAGCAGTTCTTC. The chain combines TRBV5-1 with TRBJ2-1, with TRBD1 matching 8 bases. There are 15 residues in the CDR3. The V segment lost 0 bases and the J segment 8 bases; nucleotides outside the gene matches: 7. CDR1 and CDR2 from the germline V gene are SGHRS and YFSETQ.

This chain links TRBV6-5 with TRBJ1-5; 10 positions agree with TRBD1. The CDR3 loop spans 15 amino acids. Per germline, CDR1 MNHEY and CDR2 SVGAGI. Trimming at V came to 6 bases and at J to 3 bases, leaving 5 bases not matched to a gene. The CDR3 loop is CASRTGTGVNQPQHF. The CDR3 DNA reads as TGTGCCAGCAGGACCGGGACAGGGGTCAATCAGCCCCAGCATTTT.

V gene TRBV6-5 combines with J gene TRBJ1-5; D gene ambiguous. This CDR3 contains 13 residues. Germline-derived CDR1 and CDR2 are MNHEY and SVGAGI. V was pared by 5 bases and J by 3 bases, with 8 bases between. The CDR3 protein is CASSPRYNQPQHF. The CDR3 region has the DNA TGTGCCAGCAGTCCAAGATACAATCAGCCCCAGCATTTT.

This chain uses TRBV12-3 or TRBV12-4 with TRBJ1-1; D remains ambiguous. The CDR3 sequence is 13 residues long. The V and J ends lost 4 bases and 10 bases respectively, with 16 bases between them. CDR3 coding DNA: TGTGCCAGCAGTTGGGTGACCGACGCAGGAGCTTTCTTT. This sequence encodes CASSWVTDAGAFF.

This rearrangement joins TRBV10-1 to TRBJ2-3, with 7 nucleotides matching TRBD2. V lost 3 bases to trimming and J lost 3 bases; unmatched junction nucleotides: 6. CDR1 is WNHNN, CDR2 SYGVQD, per germline (reference sequence). CDR3 length: 15 amino acids. Here the CDR3 DNA reads TGCGCCAGCAGTGACGGCGGGAGCAGAACAGATACGCAGTATTTT. It yields the protein CASSDGGSRTDTQYF.

Worth noting for this clone: The same CDR3 can be traced to other DNA sequences in this sample. This chain links TRBV5-1 with TRBJ2-3; 7 bases match TRBD1. The V segment lost 2 bases and the J segment 0 bases; nucleotides outside the gene matches: 0. Germline loops: CDR1 SGHRS, CDR2 YFSETQ. This CDR3 has 14 amino acids. The CDR3 spells CASSFRGSTDTQYF. The CDR3 region has the DNA TGCGCCAGCAGCTTCAGGGGGAGCACAGATACGCAGTATTTT.

The J gene is TRBJ2-7, the V gene TRBV10-3; no definite D call. The CDR3 extends over 15 amino acids. Trimming pared 1 base from V and 2 bases from J, leaving 12 bases between. Germline CDR1 and CDR2: ENHRY and SYGVKD. CDR3 nucleotide sequence: TGTGCCATCAGTGAGTTAGTAGCAAAACCCTACGAGCAGTACTTC. It specifies CAISELVAKPYEQYF.

This clone was seen only once. The V gene is TRBV5-6, the J gene TRBJ2-1; 10 bases align to TRBD2. Germline V gene data show CDR1 as SGHDT and CDR2 as YYEEEE. V lost 1 base and J lost 3; bases outside the gene matches: 1. The CDR3 sequence is 15 residues long. The CDR3 reads CASSLTSGIYNEQFF. DNA of the CDR3: TGTGCCAGCAGCTTGACTAGCGGGATCTACAATGAGCAGTTCTTC.

This rearrangement joins TRBV5-6 to TRBJ1-2; 7 nucleotides match TRBD1. Trimming took 4 bases from V and 3 from J; bases not matched to a gene: 9. Germline lookup yields CDR1 SGHDT and CDR2 YYEEEE. The CDR3 loop spans 15 amino acids. The CDR3, as DNA: TGTGCCAGCAGCGGGGGACAGAGCACCCACTATGGCTACACCTTC. Amino acid sequence: CASSGGQSTHYGYTF.

The V and J genes are TRBV5-1 and TRBJ1-2; D is uncertain. The CDR3 runs to 14 residues. The germline V gene encodes CDR1 SGHRS and CDR2 YFSETQ. The V end was cut by 0 bases, the J end by 4 bases, with 10 bases between. CDR3 sequence reads: CASSLDGVSYGYTF. The CDR3, as DNA: TGCGCCAGCAGCTTGGACGGGGTTAGCTATGGCTACACCTTC.

The chain links TRBV27 to TRBJ2-2; the D call may be TRBD1 or TRBD2 (6 bases each). There are 16 residues in the CDR3. Germline-derived CDR1 and CDR2 are MNHEY and SMNVEV (reference sequence). Trimming pared 10 bases from V and 4 bases from J, leaving 22 bases between. The CDR3 sequence: CATMVIGGIGTGELFF. The CDR3 DNA is TGTGCCACCATGGTAATAGGGGGGATAGGCACCGGGGAGCTGTTTTTT.

This rearrangement joins TRBV27 to TRBJ2-7; D remains unclear. V gave up 6 bases and J gave up 4 bases, with 16 bases separating them. The CDR3 has 14 residues. CDR1 and CDR2 (germline): MNHEY, SMNVEV (reference sequence). Here the CDR3 DNA reads TGTGCCAGCAGGGTCCGGAATAACCCATACGAGCAGTACTTC. It specifies CASRVRNNPYEQYF.

The gene calls are TRBV9 and TRBJ2-4; D is unclear. V was pared by 3 bases and J by 8 bases, with 24 bases between. Germline CDR1 and CDR2: SGDLS and YYNGEE. This CDR3 comprises 17 residues. The CDR3 nucleotides are TGTGCCAGCAGCGCCGTATGGCCCCCCCAGCGAGGCGACATTCAGTACTTC. Protein product: CASSAVWPPQRGDIQYF.

The gene calls are TRBV10-3 and TRBJ2-6; a weak D match, TRBD2 (6 bases). The germline V gene encodes CDR1 ENHRY and CDR2 SYGVKD. This CDR3 region has 20 residues. The V gene lost 0 bases and the J gene lost 2 bases, with 20 bases spanning the gap. The CDR3 DNA reads as TGTGCCATCAGTGAGTCTATACCGGGACTTCGCGGTCCTGGGGCCAACGTCCTGACTTTC. Translating it yields CAISESIPGLRGPGANVLTF.

The rearrangement joins TRBV24-1 to TRBJ1-1; D uncertain. V was trimmed by 3 bases and J by 1 base, leaving 11 bases between them. This CDR3 comprises 15 residues. Germline V gene sequence: CDR1 KGHDR, CDR2 SFDVKD. The CDR3, as DNA: TGTGCCACCAGTGATCCGCGTCTGGGGAACACTGAAGCTTTCTTT. Amino acids: CATSDPRLGNTEAFF.

The genes are TRBV28 and TRBJ1-4; D not resolved. V dropped 1 base and J dropped 0 bases, with 12 bases sitting between them. The CDR3 totals 17 residues. Germline values: CDR1 MDHEN, CDR2 SYDVKM. CDR3 amino acids: CASSLLGLVATNEKLFF. The CDR3 DNA follows: TGTGCCAGCAGTTTATTAGGGCTAGTTGCAACTAATGAAAAACTGTTTTTT.

V and J are TRBV5-1 and TRBJ1-2, with TRBD1 matching over 9 bases. V was pared by 0 bases and J by 8 bases, with 8 bases of the junction left unmatched. CDR1 is SGHRS, CDR2 YFSETQ, per germline. The CDR3 spans 15 residues. CDR3 nucleotides: TGCGCCAGCAGCTTGGACGGGACAGGGTTGGGAGGCTACACCTTC. Its protein is CASSLDGTGLGGYTF. Supplemented by reference TRBV5-1 and TRBJ1-2, the full variable domain reads KAGVTQTPRYLIKTRGQQVTLSCSPISGHRSVSWYQQTPGQGLQFLFEYFSETQRNKGNFPGRFSGRQFSNSRSEMNVSTLELGDSALYLCASSLDGTGLGGYTFGSGTRLTVV.

The table lists this clone with a count of one. The chain carries TRBV5-1 and TRBJ2-1, with 10 bases identical to TRBD2. Unmatched junction bases numbered 6, after V lost 0 bases and J lost 9 bases. Germline V gives CDR1 SGHRS, CDR2 YFSETQ. CDR3 length: 15 residues. This CDR3 is CASSLVSGRLGEQFF. The CDR3, as DNA: TGCGCCAGCAGCTTGGTTAGCGGGAGGTTGGGTGAGCAGTTCTTC.

Only a few counts were recorded for this clone. In DNA form, the CDR3 reads TGTGCCAGCAGCTCACAGGGGGGAAACACCGGGGAGCTGTTTTTT. It codes for CASSSQGGNTGELFF. V and J are TRBV11-2 and TRBJ2-2; 8 bases match TRBD1. The V and J ends lost 4 bases and 2 bases, in that order; junction bases with no gene match: 3. CDR3 length: 15 residues. CDR1 and CDR2 (germline): SGHAT, FQNNGV.

CDR3 protein: CASSGGGEGVGEQFF. In DNA form, the CDR3 reads TGTGCCAGCAGCGGTGGCGGGGAGGGGGTCGGTGAGCAGTTCTTC. V gene TRBV9 combines with J gene TRBJ2-1, with a tentative D call TRBD2 (7 bases). Per germline, CDR1 SGDLS and CDR2 YYNGEE. This CDR3 is built from 15 residues. V shed 3 bases and J shed 9 bases, with 19 bases lying between them.

The rearrangement links TRBV18 to TRBJ1-2; D might be TRBD1 (5 bases). The CDR3 contains 14 residues. Trimming cost V 0 bases and J 4 bases, with 9 bases left between them. CDR1 KGHSH and CDR2 LQKENI come from the germline V gene. The CDR3 coding sequence is TGTGCCAGCTCACCACCTCTCAGGGTCTATGGCTACACCTTC. Amino acids: CASSPPLRVYGYTF.

In this sample, this clone turned up once. The V gene is TRBV3-1 (or the pseudogene TRBV3-2), the J gene TRBJ2-2, with D hard to call. The length of the CDR3 is 13 residues. V lost 0 bases to trimming and J lost 4 bases, with 3 bases between them. CDR1 and CDR2 from the germline V gene are LGHDT and YNNKEL (reference sequence). This chain's CDR3 is CASSQDPTGELFF. CDR3 nucleotides: TGTGCCAGCAGCCAAGATCCCACCGGGGAGCTGTTTTTT.